Following are 9 T cell receptor beta chains from one sample sequenced in a study of blood T cells in healthy people across ages. For the second PCR, which ran for about 6 to 12 cycles, a sample-barcoded 5' primer and a J-beta primer mix were used. TCRdb redid the calling of the 5' RACE reads with MiXCR, one entry per CDR3 protein. The profile shows about 1 million distinct CDR3 sequences, around 45% of them singletons. Sequenced sample: blood. The receptors come from a woman in her sixties or seventies in good health.

This chain connects TRBV7-2 to TRBJ2-5; tentative D call: TRBD2 (6 bases). V was trimmed by 4 bases and J by 0 bases, leaving 12 bases between them. Germline V gene sequence: CDR1 SGHTA, CDR2 FQGNSA. The CDR3 is 15 residues long. CDR3 amino acids: CASSSMGGNQETQYF. The CDR3, as DNA: TGTGCCAGCAGCTCTATGGGCGGGAACCAAGAGACCCAGTACTTC.

This clonotype was found a few times. The V gene is TRBV5-1, the J gene TRBJ2-7; no firm D call. The CDR3 consists of 12 residues. The V end was cut by 4 bases, the J end by 6 bases, with 11 bases between. Germline V gene sequence: CDR1 SGHRS, CDR2 YFSETQ. In DNA form, the CDR3 reads TGCGCCAGCAGCCTGGAGTTCGGCGAGCAGTACTTC. Translation: CASSLEFGEQYF.

This rearrangement joins TRBV4-1 to TRBJ1-4, with 8 bases that match TRBD1. Trimming at V came to 1 base and at J to 7 bases, leaving 5 bases not matched to a gene. The length of the CDR3 is 15 residues. Germline V gene lookup returns CDR1 MGHRA and CDR2 YSYEKL. The CDR3 region is CASSQVRGRSEKLFF. Written as DNA, the CDR3 is TGCGCCAGCAGCCAAGTCAGGGGGCGAAGTGAAAAACTGTTTTTT.

There are a few counts of this clonotype. The chain carries TRBV7-6 and TRBJ2-3, with TRBD1 as a possible D gene (6 bases). Per the germline V gene, CDR1 is SGHVS and CDR2 is FNYEAQ. The CDR3 is 17 amino acids. V gave up 3 bases and J gave up 3 bases, with 19 bases separating them. CDR3 nucleotides: TGTGCCAGCAGCTTCACTGTGAGGCAGGGGTATACAGATACGCAGTATTTT. Translating gives CASSFTVRQGYTDTQYF.

The chain recombines TRBV28 with TRBJ2-3; D perhaps matches TRBD2 (6 bases). The CDR3 covers 18 residues. Germline values: CDR1 MDHEN, CDR2 SYDVKM. V lost 2 bases and J 1 base, leaving 19 bases between the germline ends. This chain's CDR3 is CASSLLNRDWGRTDTQYF. The CDR3 nucleotides read TGTGCCAGCAGTTTACTTAACCGGGACTGGGGTCGCACAGATACGCAGTATTTT.

The gene calls are TRBV20-1 and TRBJ2-1; a weak D match, TRBD1 (10 bases). Trimming took 5 bases from V and 8 from J, leaving 28 bases between them. The length of the CDR3 is 17 residues. The germline gives CDR1 DFQATT, CDR2 SNEGSKA (reference sequence). The CDR3 sequence: CSAPMVLAGQGYDEQFF. The CDR3 DNA reads as TGCAGTGCTCCTATGGTCCTAGCGGGACAGGGGTACGATGAGCAGTTCTTC.

This sequence joins TRBV29-1 and TRBJ1-1; D ambiguous. Per germline, CDR1 SQVTM and CDR2 ANQGSEA. Trimming removed 7 bases at V and 1 base at J, with 10 bases between. This CDR3 is built from 12 residues. CDR3 residues: CSGREGNTEAFF. The CDR3 DNA reads as TGCAGCGGGAGGGAAGGGAACACTGAAGCTTTCTTT.

This clonotype came up a few times. V is TRBV15 and J is TRBJ2-1, with 10 bases matching TRBD1. Looked up from germline, CDR1 is LNHNV and CDR2 is YYDKDF (reference sequence). V was pared by 1 base and J by 7 bases, with 10 bases of the junction left unmatched. The CDR3 is 17 amino acids. This CDR3 is CATSRVRDRGVENEQFF. Written as DNA, the CDR3 is TGTGCCACCAGCAGAGTGCGGGACAGGGGAGTAGAGAATGAGCAGTTCTTC.

This clonotype occurred a few times. DNA of the CDR3: TGCAGTGCTAGAGCGGGAGGGCCGTCACACACAGATACGCAGTATTTT. The encoded protein is CSARAGGPSHTDTQYF. The chain is built from TRBV20-1 and TRBJ2-3, with 8 bases lining up with TRBD2. In germline, CDR1 is DFQATT, CDR2 SNEGSKA (reference sequence). The length of the CDR3 is 16 residues. With V trimmed by 1 base and J by 2 bases, 8 bases remained unmatched.